These T cell receptor beta chains were read from a single sample in a study of blood T cell repertoires in COVID-19. TCRdb keeps only in-frame clones here, not all; method: immunoSEQ multiplex PCR. The table has about 180,000 clones, roughly 87% seen once. The sequencing input was PBMCs or T cells enriched from blood (not recorded which). These receptors were taken from a woman in her thirties or forties with acute COVID-19. Each CDR3 is given with its conserved first and last residue. A D gene is named only where the DNA matches it firmly. Where a row states a size, it is once, few, many or the class of an expanded clone; other rows omit it.

>TRBJ2-7|-|TRBV2|TRBD2|13
TGTGCCAGCAGTGGGGGACTAATCCACGAGCAGTACTTC
CASSGGLIHEQYF
>TRBJ2-7|-|TRBV9|-|13
TGTGCCAGCAGCGAGGGGCCTTCCTACGAGCAGTACTTC
CASSEGPSYEQYF
>TRBJ2-1|-|TRBV9|-|17
TGTGCCAGCAGCATTGACCTTTCTAGCGAATCACGAAGTGAGCAGTTCTTC
CASSIDLSSESRSEQFF
>TRBJ2-3|once|TRBV6-1|-|15
TGTGCCAGCAGTGAATGGGGGGGGCGCGCAGATACGCAGTATTTT
CASSEWGGRADTQYF
>TRBJ1-1|-|TRBV5-1|TRBD1|14
TGCGCCAGCAGCCGGGGACAGGGGAACACTGAAGCTTTCTTT
CASSRGQGNTEAFF
>TRBJ2-5|once|TRBV13|-|15
TGTGCCAGCAGCCCCCCCGAGGGCACCCAAGAGACCCAGTACTTC
CASSPPEGTQETQYF
>TRBJ1-4|-|TRBV5-4|-|15
TGTGCCAGCAGCTTGGGGGGAGCAACTAATGAAAAACTGTTTTTT
CASSLGGATNEKLFF
>TRBJ1-1|-|TRBV10-3|-|15
TGTGCCATCAGTGAGGCGGCACCCAAGGACACTGAAGCTTTCTTT
CAISEAAPKDTEAFF
>TRBJ1-1|-|TRBV7-9|-|13
TGTGCCAGCAGCCTACCGAGTGTGGTTGAAGCTTTCTTT
CASSLPSVVEAFF
>TRBJ1-1|-|TRBV28|TRBD1|15
TGTGCCAGCAGTCCTCCAGGGGGCTCGGGAACTGAAGCTTTCTTT
CASSPPGGSGTEAFF
>TRBJ1-1|-|TRBV18|-|15
TGTGCCAGCTCACCAATAGGAGACGGGAACACTGAAGCTTTCTTT
CASSPIGDGNTEAFF
>TRBJ2-7|-|TRBV5-4|TRBD1|15
TGTGCCAGCAGCCGAGAGACAGGGAAGTCCTACGAGCAGTACTTC
CASSRETGKSYEQYF
>TRBJ1-5|-|TRBV19|TRBD1|14
TGTGCCAGTAACGACAGGGGAAGCAATCAGCCCCAGCATTTT
CASNDRGSNQPQHF
>TRBJ1-1|once|TRBV19|-|18
TGTGCCAGTAGTAGCGATTTGCGCCCGATCGCACGGAACACTGAAGCTTTCTTT
CASSSDLRPIARNTEAFF
>TRBJ1-6|-|TRBV11-3|-|12
TGTGCCAGCAGCAACGGGAATTCACCCCTCCACTTT
CASSNGNSPLHF
>TRBJ2-1|few|TRBV19|TRBD2|17
TGTGCCAGTAGTGTCCGTCTCGCTAGCGGGAGAAGGTCTGAGCAGTTCTTC
CASSVRLASGRRSEQFF
>TRBJ2-7|-|TRBV13|TRBD2|16
TGTGCCAGCAGCTTAGGCAGGACTAGCGGGATATACGAGCAGTACTTC
CASSLGRTSGIYEQYF
>TRBJ2-7|-|TRBV3-1/TRBV3-2|TRBD1|18
TGTGCCAGCAGCCCGGGACAGGCTTATTTCTCGAGCTCCTACGAGCAGTACTTC
CASSPGQAYFSSSYEQYF
>TRBJ2-7|-|TRBV4-1|-|19
TGCGCCAGCAGCCAAGATATAACCGGTGGTGAGGACAACCTCTACGAGCAGTACTTC
CASSQDITGGEDNLYEQYF
>TRBJ2-5|once|TRBV28|TRBD2|12
TGTGCCAGCAGTCCGGGACTACACCAAAAGTACTTC
CASSPGLHQKYF
>TRBJ1-1|many|TRBV6-5|TRBD1|14
TGTGCCAGCAGTTACTTCCAGGGGGCCACTGAAGCTTTCTTT
CASSYFQGATEAFF
>TRBJ2-3|-|TRBV5-4|TRBD1|16
TGTGCCAGCAGCCCGTCCCGGGACAGGGTTACAGATACGCAGTATTTT
CASSPSRDRVTDTQYF
>TRBJ2-1|-|TRBV9|TRBD1|16
TGTGCCAGCAGCGTAAGTGGGACAGGGATCCCCAATGAGCAGTTCTTC
CASSVSGTGIPNEQFF
>TRBJ2-3|-|TRBV9|-|13
TGTGCCAGCAGCGTAGGCGGCGCAGATACGCAGTATTTT
CASSVGGADTQYF
>TRBJ2-7|-|TRBV30|-|16
TGTGCCTGGAGTGTAATTTACGGTCCCCACTCCTACGAGCAGTACTTC
CAWSVIYGPHSYEQYF
>TRBJ1-5|-|TRBV6-5|-|15
TGTGCCAGCAGGACAGGACCATTCCAATTTCAGCCCCAGCATTTT
CASRTGPFQFQPQHF
>TRBJ2-1|few|TRBV6-1|-|18
TGTGCCAGCAGTGAGGTTTATGGGAACAGGGCTGTTGGGAATGAGCAGTTCTTC
CASSEVYGNRAVGNEQFF
>TRBJ2-3|once|TRBV7-8|TRBD2|16
TGTGCCAGCAGCGGGGGGAGCGGGGGGGCCAGTGATACGCAGTATTTT
CASSGGSGGASDTQYF
>TRBJ1-4|-|TRBV11-3|-|10
TGTGCCAGCAGCTTACGGAGGTTCTTTTTT
CASSLRRFFF
>TRBJ2-1|-|TRBV6-2/TRBV6-3|-|15
TGTGCCAGCAGTTCCCTCAACGGGAACTACAATGAGCAGTTCTTC
CASSSLNGNYNEQFF
>TRBJ1-4|-|TRBV5-1|-|13
TGCGCCAGCAGCGATAGACGAGGTGAAAAACTGTTTTTT
CASSDRRGEKLFF
>TRBJ2-3|-|TRBV24-1|-|13
TGTGCCACCAGTGATTCTTTGACAGATACGCAGTATTTT
CATSDSLTDTQYF
>TRBJ2-1|once|TRBV7-6|-|18
TGTGCCAGCAGCCTACTCGGAGGCGGTCTAAGCTCCTACAATGAGCAGTTCTTC
CASSLLGGGLSSYNEQFF
>TRBJ2-7|-|TRBV27|-|13
TGTGCCAGCAGTGTCAACAGGGTCCACGAGCAGTACTTC
CASSVNRVHEQYF
>TRBJ2-2|-|TRBV7-3|TRBD2|17
TGTGCCAGCAGCTCATCACTAGCGGCGGAAAGCACCGGGGAGCTGTTTTTT
CASSSSLAAESTGELFF
>TRBJ2-7|once|TRBV5-4|TRBD1|14
TGTGCCAGCAGCTTGGGACAGGGGGCTTACGAGCAGTACTTC
CASSLGQGAYEQYF
>TRBJ2-1|-|TRBV5-1|-|14
TGCGCCAGCAGCCCTGGCGAGGCCTACAATGAGCAGTTCTTC
CASSPGEAYNEQFF
>TRBJ2-7|-|TRBV6-5|TRBD1|15
TGTGCCAGCAGGAGCACGGGACAGGGGGTCCACGAGCAGTACTTC
CASRSTGQGVHEQYF
>TRBJ2-7|-|TRBV14|-|14
TGTGCCAGCAGCCGCGACACCTACTCCTACGAGCAGTACTTC
CASSRDTYSYEQYF
>TRBJ1-4|once|TRBV28|-|14
TGTGCCAGCAGTTTCAGGGGTGAGGATGAAAAACTGTTTTTT
CASSFRGEDEKLFF
>TRBJ2-3|once|TRBV7-9|TRBD2|15
TGTGCCAGCAGCGTCCTAGCGGGGGGCACAGATACGCAGTATTTT
CASSVLAGGTDTQYF
>TRBJ2-2|-|TRBV10-3|-|15
TGTGCCATCAGATCGGGACTGGGGAACACCGGGGAGCTGTTTTTT
CAIRSGLGNTGELFF
>TRBJ1-1|-|TRBV5-1|TRBD1|15
TGCGCCAGCAGCCCGGCGTCAGGGGGCCTGACTGAAGCTTTCTTT
CASSPASGGLTEAFF
>TRBJ2-5|once|TRBV11-3|-|14
TGTGCCAGCAGCCCCCGGGACTCCCCCAGAACCCAGTACTTC
CASSPRDSPRTQYF
>TRBJ2-5|-|TRBV4-2|-|15
TGTGCCAGCAGCCAACGGCACAGTCCACAAGAGACCCAGTACTTC
CASSQRHSPQETQYF
>TRBJ2-1|-|TRBV20-1|-|17
TGCAGTGCTAGTGAAAGCACGACTAGGAGCTCCTACAATGAGCAGTTCTTC
CSASESTTRSSYNEQFF
>TRBJ1-2|-|TRBV28|-|13
TGTGCCAGCAGTCAGGGGCCCACTGGGGGCTACACCTTC
CASSQGPTGGYTF
>TRBJ1-5|-|TRBV7-9|TRBD1|13
TGTGCCAGCAGCTTAACAGGGGATCAGCCCCAGCATTTT
CASSLTGDQPQHF